The rows below give T cell receptor beta chains drawn from one sample of a study of cytomegalovirus exposure and HLA in healthy donors. Produced via immunoSEQ multiplex PCR; TCRdb's table is partial and in-frame only. The repertoire holds fewer than 200,000 clones, with roughly four fifths as singletons. Sequencing used PBMCs. The receptors originated from a man over 45 in good health and CMV-seronegative. Both conserved end residues are part of each CDR3. The order of the fields is V gene, CDR3 length, J gene, CDR3 protein.

>TRBV30|15|TRBJ1-2
CAWTETVEIFDGYTF
>TRBV28|14|TRBJ1-3
CASRIQFSGNTIYF
>TRBV5-6|15|TRBJ1-2
CASRPRQGRDYGYTF
>TRBV18|16|TRBJ2-3
CASSFRTSGSTDTQYF
>TRBV19|12|TRBJ2-3
CASSPGTDTQYF
>TRBV6-5|16|TRBJ1-3
CASSLAQGAHGNTIYF
>TRBV11-3|15|TRBJ2-1
CASSSGGVSYNEQFF
>TRBV7-9|12|TRBJ2-5
CASSFPRGEQYF
>TRBV7-2|15|TRBJ2-2
CASATGGGNTGELFF
>TRBV6-5|15|TRBJ2-3
CASSYSQGQIDTQYF
>TRBV4-1|16|TRBJ2-3
CASSQESGGRSDTQYF
>TRBV7-9|13|TRBJ2-5
CASSFMQLETQYF